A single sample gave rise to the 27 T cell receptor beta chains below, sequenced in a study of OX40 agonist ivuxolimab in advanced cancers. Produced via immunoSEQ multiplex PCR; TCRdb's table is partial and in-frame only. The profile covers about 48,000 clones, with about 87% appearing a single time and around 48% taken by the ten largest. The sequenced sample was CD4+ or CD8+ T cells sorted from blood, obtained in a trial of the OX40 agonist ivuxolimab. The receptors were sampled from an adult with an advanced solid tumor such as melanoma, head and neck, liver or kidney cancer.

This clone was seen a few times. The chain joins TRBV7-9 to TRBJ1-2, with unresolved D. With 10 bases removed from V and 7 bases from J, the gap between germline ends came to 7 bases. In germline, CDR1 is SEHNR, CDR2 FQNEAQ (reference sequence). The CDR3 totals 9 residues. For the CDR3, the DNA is TGTGCCACGGATCCTGGCTACACCTTC. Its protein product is CATDPGYTF.

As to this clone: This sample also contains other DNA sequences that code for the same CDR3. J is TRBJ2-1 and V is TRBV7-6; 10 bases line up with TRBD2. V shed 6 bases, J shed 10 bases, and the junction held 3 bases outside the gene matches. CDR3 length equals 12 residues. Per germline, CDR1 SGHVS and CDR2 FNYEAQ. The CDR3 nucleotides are TGTGCCAGCAGTCTTAGCGGGGGGGAGCAGTTCTTC. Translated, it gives CASSLSGGEQFF.

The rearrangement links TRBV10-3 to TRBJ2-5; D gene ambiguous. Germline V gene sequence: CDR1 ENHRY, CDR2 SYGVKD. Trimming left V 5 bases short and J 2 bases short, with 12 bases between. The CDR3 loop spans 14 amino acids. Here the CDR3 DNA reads TGTGCCATCAGTCCCTCGGGTTCTCAAGAGACCCAGTACTTC. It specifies CAISPSGSQETQYF.

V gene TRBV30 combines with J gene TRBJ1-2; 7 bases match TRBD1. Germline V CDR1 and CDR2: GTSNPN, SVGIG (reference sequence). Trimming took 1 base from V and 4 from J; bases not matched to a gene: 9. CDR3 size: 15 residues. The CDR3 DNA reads TGTGCCTGGAGTGCCACAGGGGATTTATTCTATGGCTACACCTTC. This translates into CAWSATGDLFYGYTF.

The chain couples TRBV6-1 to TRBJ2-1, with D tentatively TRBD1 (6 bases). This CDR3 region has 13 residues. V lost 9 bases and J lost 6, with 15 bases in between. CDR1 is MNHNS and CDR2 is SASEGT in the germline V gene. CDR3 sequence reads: CASSRGLSNEQFF. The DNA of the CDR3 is TGTGCCAGTTCCAGGGGTTTGAGCAATGAGCAGTTCTTC.

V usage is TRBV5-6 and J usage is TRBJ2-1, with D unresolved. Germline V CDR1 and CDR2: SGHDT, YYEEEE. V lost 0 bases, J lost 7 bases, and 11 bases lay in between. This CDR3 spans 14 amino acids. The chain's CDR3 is CASSLGWLSNEQFF. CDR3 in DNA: TGTGCCAGCAGCTTGGGGTGGCTTAGTAATGAGCAGTTCTTC.

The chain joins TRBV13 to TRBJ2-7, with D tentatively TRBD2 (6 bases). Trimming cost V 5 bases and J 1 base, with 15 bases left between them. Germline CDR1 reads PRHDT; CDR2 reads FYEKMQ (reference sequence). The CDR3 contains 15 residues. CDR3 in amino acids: CASSPWGVRSYEQYF. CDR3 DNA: TGTGCCAGCAGCCCCTGGGGGGTTCGGTCCTACGAGCAGTACTTC.

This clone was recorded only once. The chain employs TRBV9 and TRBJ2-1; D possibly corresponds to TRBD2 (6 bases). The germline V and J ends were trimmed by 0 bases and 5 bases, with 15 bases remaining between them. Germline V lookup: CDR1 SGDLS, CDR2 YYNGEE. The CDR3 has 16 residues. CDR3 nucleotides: TGTGCCAGCAGCGTAGCTCGGTCCGGGGGAAACAATGAGCAGTTCTTC. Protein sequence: CASSVARSGGNNEQFF. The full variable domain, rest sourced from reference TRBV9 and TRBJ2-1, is DSGVTQTPKHLITATGQRVTLRCSPRSGDLSVYWYQQSLDQGLQFLIQYYNGEERAKGNILERFSAQQFPDLHSELNLSSLELGDSALYFCASSVARSGGNNEQFFGPGTRLTVL.

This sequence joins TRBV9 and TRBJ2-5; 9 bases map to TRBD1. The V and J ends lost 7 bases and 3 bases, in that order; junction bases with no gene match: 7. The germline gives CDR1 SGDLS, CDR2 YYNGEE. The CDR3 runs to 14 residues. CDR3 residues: CASGKGQGEETQYF. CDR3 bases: TGTGCCAGCGGAAAGGGACAGGGTGAAGAGACCCAGTACTTC.

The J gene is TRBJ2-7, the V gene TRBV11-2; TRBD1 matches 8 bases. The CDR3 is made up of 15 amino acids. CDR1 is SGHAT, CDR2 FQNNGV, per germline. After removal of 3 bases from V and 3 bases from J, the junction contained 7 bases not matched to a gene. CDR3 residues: CASSLMTTGDYEQYF. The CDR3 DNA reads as TGTGCCAGCAGCTTGATGACGACAGGGGACTACGAGCAGTACTTC.

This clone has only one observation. DNA for the CDR3: TGTGCCAGCAGCGTAGACCTAGCGGGGGCACAAGAGACCCAGTACTTC. Its protein product is CASSVDLAGAQETQYF. The chain is built from TRBV9 and TRBJ2-5; 10 bases align to TRBD2. This CDR3 contains 16 residues. Germline V gene sequence: CDR1 SGDLS, CDR2 YYNGEE. V lost 0 bases to trimming and J lost 2 bases; unmatched junction nucleotides: 4.

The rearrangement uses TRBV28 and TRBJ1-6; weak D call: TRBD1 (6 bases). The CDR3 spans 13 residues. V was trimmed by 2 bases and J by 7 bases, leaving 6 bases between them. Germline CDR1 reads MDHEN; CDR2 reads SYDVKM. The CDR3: CASSLGQNSPLHF. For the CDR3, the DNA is TGTGCCAGCAGTTTAGGACAGAATTCACCCCTCCACTTT.

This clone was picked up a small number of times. The CDR3 sequence is CASTNPWDSLNTGELFF. The CDR3 DNA is TGCGCCAGCACCAATCCTTGGGACAGCTTAAACACCGGGGAGCTGTTTTTT. V gene TRBV10-1 combines with J gene TRBJ2-2, with 7 bases lining up with TRBD1. CDR3 size: 17 residues. V lost 7 bases and J lost 2; bases outside the gene matches: 13. Looked up from germline, CDR1 is WNHNN and CDR2 is SYGVQD (reference sequence).

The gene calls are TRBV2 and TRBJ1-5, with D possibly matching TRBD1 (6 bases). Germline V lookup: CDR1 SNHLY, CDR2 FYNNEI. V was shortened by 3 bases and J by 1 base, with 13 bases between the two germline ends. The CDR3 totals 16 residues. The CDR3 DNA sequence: TGTGCCAGCAGTGACGTCCCGGGGGCCAGCAATCAGCCCCAGCATTTT. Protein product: CASSDVPGASNQPQHF.

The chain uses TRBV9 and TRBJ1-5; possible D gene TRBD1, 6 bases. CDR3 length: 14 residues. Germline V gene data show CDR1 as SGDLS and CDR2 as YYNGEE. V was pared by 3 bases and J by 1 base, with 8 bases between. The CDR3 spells CASSEGGSNQPQHF. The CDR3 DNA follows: TGTGCCAGCAGCGAGGGGGGAAGCAATCAGCCCCAGCATTTT.

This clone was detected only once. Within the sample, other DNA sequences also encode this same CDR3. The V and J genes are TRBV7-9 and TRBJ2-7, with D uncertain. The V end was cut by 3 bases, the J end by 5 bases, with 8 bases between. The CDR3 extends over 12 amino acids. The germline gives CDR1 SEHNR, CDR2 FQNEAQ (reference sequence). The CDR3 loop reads CASSLGPNEQYF. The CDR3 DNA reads TGTGCCAGCAGCTTGGGCCCGAACGAGCAGTACTTC. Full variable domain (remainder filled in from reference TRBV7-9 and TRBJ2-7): DTGVSQNPRHKITKRGQNVTFRCDPISEHNRLYWYRQTLGQGPEFLTYFQNEAQLEKSRLLSDRFSAERPKGSFSTLEIQRTEQGDSAMYLCASSLGPNEQYFGPGTRLTVT.

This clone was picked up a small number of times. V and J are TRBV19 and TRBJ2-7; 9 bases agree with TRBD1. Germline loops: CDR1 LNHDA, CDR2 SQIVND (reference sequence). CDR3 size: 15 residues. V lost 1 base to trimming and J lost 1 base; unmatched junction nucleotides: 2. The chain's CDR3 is CASSIAGTGSYEQYF. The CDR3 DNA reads TGTGCCAGTAGTATAGCCGGGACAGGGTCCTACGAGCAGTACTTC.

The CDR3 spells CASSPRTGRNSPLHF. The DNA for the CDR3 is TGTGCCAGCAGCCCTCGGACAGGGAGGAATTCACCCCTCCACTTT. The J gene is TRBJ1-6, the V gene TRBV21-1; the D segment call TRBD1 is taken from the table without a DNA check. TRBV21-1 has pseudogene status. The CDR3 has 15 residues.

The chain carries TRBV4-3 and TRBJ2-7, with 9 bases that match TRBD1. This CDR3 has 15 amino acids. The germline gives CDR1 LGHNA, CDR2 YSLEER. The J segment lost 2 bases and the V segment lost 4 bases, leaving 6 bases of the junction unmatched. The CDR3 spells CASSPDRGGAYEQYF. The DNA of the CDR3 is TGCGCCAGCAGCCCCGACAGGGGGGGTGCCTACGAGCAGTACTTC.

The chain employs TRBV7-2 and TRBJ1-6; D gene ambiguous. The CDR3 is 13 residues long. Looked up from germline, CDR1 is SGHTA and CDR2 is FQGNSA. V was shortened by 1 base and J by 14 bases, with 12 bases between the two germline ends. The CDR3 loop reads CASSLEGKAALHF. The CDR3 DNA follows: TGTGCCAGCAGCTTAGAAGGGAAGGCGGCCCTCCACTTT.

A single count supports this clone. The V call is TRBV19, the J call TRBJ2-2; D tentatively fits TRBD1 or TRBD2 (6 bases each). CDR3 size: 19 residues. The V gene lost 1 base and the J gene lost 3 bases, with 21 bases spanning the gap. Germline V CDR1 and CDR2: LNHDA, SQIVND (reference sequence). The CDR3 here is CASSIVYPPGASDTGELFF. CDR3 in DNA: TGTGCCAGTAGTATAGTTTATCCGCCGGGGGCGAGCGACACCGGGGAGCTGTTTTTT.

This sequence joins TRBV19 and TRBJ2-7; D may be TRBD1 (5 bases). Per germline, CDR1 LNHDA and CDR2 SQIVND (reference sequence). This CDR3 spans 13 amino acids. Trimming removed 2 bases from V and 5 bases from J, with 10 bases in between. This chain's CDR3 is CASSISRGNEQYF. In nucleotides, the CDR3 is TGTGCCAGTAGTATATCTAGGGGCAACGAGCAGTACTTC.

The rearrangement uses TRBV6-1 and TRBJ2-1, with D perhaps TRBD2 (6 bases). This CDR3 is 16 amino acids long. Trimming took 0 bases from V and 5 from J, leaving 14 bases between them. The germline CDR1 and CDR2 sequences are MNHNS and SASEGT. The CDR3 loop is CASSEAVAGINNEQFF. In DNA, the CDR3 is TGTGCCAGCAGTGAAGCAGTGGCGGGGATTAACAATGAGCAGTTCTTC.

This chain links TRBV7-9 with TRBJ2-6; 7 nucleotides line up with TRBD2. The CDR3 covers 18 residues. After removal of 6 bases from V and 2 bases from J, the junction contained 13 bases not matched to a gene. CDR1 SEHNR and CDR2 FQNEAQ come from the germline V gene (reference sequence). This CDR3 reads CASSPVSRGGPGANVLTF. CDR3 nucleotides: TGTGCCAGCAGTCCCGTGAGTCGCGGGGGACCTGGGGCCAACGTCCTGACTTTC.

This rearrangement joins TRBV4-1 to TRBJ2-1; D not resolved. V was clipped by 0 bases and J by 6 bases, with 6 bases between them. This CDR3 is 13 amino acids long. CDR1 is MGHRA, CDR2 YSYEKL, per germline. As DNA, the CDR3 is TGCGCCAGCAGCCAAGATGGCAGCAATGAGCAGTTCTTC. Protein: CASSQDGSNEQFF.

The CDR3 sequence: CASRPEGRVETQYF. DNA for the CDR3: TGTGCCAGCCGACCGGAGGGCCGCGTAGAGACCCAGTACTTC. The chain links TRBV27 to TRBJ2-5, with D perhaps matching TRBD2 (6 bases). Germline assignment: CDR1 MNHEY and CDR2 SMNVEV (reference sequence). This CDR3 region has 14 residues. The V end lost 8 bases, the J end lost 4 bases, and 17 bases lay between the germline ends.

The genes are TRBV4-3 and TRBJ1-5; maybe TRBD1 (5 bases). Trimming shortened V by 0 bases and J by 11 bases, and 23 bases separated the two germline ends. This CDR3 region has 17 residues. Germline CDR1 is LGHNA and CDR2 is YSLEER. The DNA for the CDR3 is TGCGCCAGCAGCCAAGATCCAGGCCCCATCGCAGGGCAGACCCAGCATTTT. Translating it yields CASSQDPGPIAGQTQHF.